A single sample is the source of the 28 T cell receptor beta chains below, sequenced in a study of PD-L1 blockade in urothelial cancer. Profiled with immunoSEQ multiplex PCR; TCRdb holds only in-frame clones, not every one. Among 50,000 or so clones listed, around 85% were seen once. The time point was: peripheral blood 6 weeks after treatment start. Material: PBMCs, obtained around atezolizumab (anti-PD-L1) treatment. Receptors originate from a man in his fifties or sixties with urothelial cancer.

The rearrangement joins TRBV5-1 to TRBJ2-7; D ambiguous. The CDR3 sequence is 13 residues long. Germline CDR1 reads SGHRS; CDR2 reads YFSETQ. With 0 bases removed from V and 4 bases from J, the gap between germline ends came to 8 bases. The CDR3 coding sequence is TGCGCCAGCAGCTTGGACATGTGGTACGAGCAGTACTTC. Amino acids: CASSLDMWYEQYF. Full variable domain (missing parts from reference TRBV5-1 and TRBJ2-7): KAGVTQTPRYLIKTRGQQVTLSCSPISGHRSVSWYQQTPGQGLQFLFEYFSETQRNKGNFPGRFSGRQFSNSRSEMNVSTLELGDSALYLCASSLDMWYEQYFGPGTRLTVT.

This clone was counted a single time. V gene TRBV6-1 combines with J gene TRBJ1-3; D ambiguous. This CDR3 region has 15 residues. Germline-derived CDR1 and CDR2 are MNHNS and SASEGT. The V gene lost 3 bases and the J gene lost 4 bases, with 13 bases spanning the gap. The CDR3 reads CASSDPYWRGNTIYF. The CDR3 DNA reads TGTGCCAGCAGTGATCCCTATTGGAGAGGAAACACCATATATTTT.

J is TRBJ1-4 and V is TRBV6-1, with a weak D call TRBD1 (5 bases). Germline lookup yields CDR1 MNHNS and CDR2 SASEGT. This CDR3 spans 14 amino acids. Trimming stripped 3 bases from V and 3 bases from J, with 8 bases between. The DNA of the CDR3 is TGTGCCAGCAGTGACAGGGTAGCTAATGAAAAACTGTTTTTT. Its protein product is CASSDRVANEKLFF.

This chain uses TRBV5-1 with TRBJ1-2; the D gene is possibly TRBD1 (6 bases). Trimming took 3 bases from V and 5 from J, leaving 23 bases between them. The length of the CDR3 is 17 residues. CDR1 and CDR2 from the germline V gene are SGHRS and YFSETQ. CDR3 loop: CASSSPTNRAGGYGYTF. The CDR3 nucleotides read TGCGCCAGCAGCTCCCCAACCAACAGGGCGGGTGGGTATGGCTACACCTTC.

The CDR3 protein is CASSPRWGAHYGYTF. In DNA, the CDR3 is TGTGCCAGCAGCCCCCGGTGGGGCGCACACTATGGCTACACCTTC. The chain employs TRBV11-2 and TRBJ1-2, with D possibly being TRBD1 (5 bases). Per the germline V gene, CDR1 is SGHAT and CDR2 is FQNNGV. Between the trimmed V and J ends, which lost 5 bases and 3 bases, there was a span of 16 bases. The CDR3 has 15 amino acids.

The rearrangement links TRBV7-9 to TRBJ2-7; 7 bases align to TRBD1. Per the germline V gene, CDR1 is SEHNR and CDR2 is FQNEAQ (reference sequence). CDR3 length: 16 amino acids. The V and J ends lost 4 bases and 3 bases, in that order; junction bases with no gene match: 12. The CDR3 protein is CASSSPRTGDLYEQYF. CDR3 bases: TGTGCCAGCAGCTCCCCCAGGACAGGAGACCTCTACGAGCAGTACTTC.

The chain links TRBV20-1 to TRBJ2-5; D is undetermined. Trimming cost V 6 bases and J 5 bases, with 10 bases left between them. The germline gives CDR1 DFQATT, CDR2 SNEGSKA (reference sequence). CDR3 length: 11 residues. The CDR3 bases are TGCAGTGCCGTCCGTTCCGAGACCCAGTACTTC. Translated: CSAVRSETQYF.

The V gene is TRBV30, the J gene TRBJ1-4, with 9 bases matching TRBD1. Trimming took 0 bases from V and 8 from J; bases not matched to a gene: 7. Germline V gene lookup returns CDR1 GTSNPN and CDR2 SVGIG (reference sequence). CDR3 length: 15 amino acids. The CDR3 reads CAWSVKGQGGEKLFF. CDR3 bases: TGTGCCTGGAGTGTAAAGGGACAGGGTGGGGAAAAACTGTTTTTT.

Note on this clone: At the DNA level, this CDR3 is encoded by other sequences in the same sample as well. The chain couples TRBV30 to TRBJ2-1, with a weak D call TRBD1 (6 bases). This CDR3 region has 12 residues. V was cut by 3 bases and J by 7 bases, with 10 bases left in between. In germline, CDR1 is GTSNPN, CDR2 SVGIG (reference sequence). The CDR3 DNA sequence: TGTGCCTGGAGCAGACAGGTAAATGAGCAGTTCTTC. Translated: CAWSRQVNEQFF.

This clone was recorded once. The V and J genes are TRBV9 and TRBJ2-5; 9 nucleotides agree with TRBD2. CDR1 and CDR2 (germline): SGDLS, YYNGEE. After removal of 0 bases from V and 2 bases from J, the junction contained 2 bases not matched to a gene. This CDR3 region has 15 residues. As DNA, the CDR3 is TGTGCCAGCAGCGTAGTAGCGGGAGTTCAAGAGACCCAGTACTTC. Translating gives CASSVVAGVQETQYF.

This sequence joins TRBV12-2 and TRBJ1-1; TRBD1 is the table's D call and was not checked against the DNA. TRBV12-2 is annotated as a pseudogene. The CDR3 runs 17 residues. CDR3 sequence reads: CASRPERQVGENTEAFF. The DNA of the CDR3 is TGTGCAAGTCGTCCAGAAAGACAGGTTGGGGAGAACACTGAAGCTTTCTTT.

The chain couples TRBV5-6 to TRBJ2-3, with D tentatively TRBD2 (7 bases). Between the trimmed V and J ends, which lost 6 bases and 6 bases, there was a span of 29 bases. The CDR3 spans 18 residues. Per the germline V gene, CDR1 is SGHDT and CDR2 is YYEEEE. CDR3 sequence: CASIPGPRGREFGDTQYF. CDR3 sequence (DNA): TGTGCCAGCATCCCCGGGCCCCGGGGGCGGGAGTTTGGGGATACGCAGTATTTT.

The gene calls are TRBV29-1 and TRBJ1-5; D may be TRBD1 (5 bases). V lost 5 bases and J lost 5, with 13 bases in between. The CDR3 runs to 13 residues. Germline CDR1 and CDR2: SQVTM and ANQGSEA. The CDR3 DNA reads TGCAGCGTTACCTGGGGAGGGGATCAGCCCCAGCATTTT. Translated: CSVTWGGDQPQHF. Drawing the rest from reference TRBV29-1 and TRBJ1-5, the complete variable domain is SAVISQKPSRDICQRGTSLTIQCQVDSQVTMMFWYRQQPGQSLTLIATANQGSEATYESGFVIDKFPISRPNLTFSTLTVSNMSPEDSSIYLCSVTWGGDQPQHFGDGTRLSIL.

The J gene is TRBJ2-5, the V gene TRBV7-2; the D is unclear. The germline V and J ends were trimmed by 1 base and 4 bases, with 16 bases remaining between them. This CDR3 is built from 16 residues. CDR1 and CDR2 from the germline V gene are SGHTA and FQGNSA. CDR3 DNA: TGTGCCAGCAGCTTAGAGCTTTTTAGCCCCACAGAGACCCAGTACTTC. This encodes CASSLELFSPTETQYF.

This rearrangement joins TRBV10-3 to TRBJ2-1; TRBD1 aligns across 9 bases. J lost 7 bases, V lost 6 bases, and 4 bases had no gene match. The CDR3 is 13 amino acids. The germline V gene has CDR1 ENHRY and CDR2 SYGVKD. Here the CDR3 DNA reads TGTGCCATCAGCTGGACAGGGGAAAATGAGCAGTTCTTC. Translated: CAISWTGENEQFF.

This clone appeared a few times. The chain's CDR3 is CASGGDYSRTDTQYF. The CDR3 nucleotides are TGTGCCAGCGGGGGGGACTACTCGCGCACAGATACGCAGTATTTT. The rearrangement uses TRBV9 and TRBJ2-3; the match to TRBD2 covers 7 bases. V was pared by 7 bases and J by 1 base, with 9 bases of the junction left unmatched. The germline gives CDR1 SGDLS, CDR2 YYNGEE. The CDR3 runs 15 residues.

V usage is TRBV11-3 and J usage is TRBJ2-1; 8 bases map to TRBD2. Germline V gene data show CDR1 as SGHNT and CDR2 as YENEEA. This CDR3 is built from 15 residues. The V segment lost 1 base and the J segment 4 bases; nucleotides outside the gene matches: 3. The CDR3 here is CASSLAGGDYNEQFF. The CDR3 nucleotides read TGTGCCAGCAGCTTAGCGGGGGGGGATTACAATGAGCAGTTCTTC.

The CDR3 DNA is TGTGCCAGTAGTACCCTAGCGGGAGGGTTGACAGATACGCAGTATTTT. Amino acids: CASSTLAGGLTDTQYF. The chain has TRBV19 and TRBJ2-3, with 12 bases aligning to TRBD2. The CDR3 covers 16 residues. V shed 4 bases and J 3 bases; nucleotides not matched to a gene: 5. Per germline, CDR1 LNHDA and CDR2 SQIVND (reference sequence).

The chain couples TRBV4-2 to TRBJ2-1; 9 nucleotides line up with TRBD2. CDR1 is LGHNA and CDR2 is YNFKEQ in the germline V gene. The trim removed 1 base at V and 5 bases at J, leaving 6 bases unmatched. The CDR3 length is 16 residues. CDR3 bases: TGTGCCAGCAGCCAAGGATGGACTAGCGAACACAATGAGCAGTTCTTC. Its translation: CASSQGWTSEHNEQFF.

The CDR3 loop reads CASSGIAGGYYNEQFF. The CDR3 DNA reads TGTGCCAGCAGCGGCATAGCGGGGGGTTACTACAATGAGCAGTTCTTC. The chain has TRBV9 and TRBJ2-1, with 10 positions matching TRBD2. CDR1 and CDR2 (germline): SGDLS, YYNGEE. The trim removed 3 bases at V and 3 bases at J, leaving 6 bases unmatched. This CDR3 has 16 amino acids.

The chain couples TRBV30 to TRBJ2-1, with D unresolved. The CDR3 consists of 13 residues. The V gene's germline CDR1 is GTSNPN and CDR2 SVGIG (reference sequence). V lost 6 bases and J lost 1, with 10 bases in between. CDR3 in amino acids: CACLSRSYNEQFF. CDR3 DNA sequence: TGTGCCTGCCTCTCCAGATCCTACAATGAGCAGTTCTTC.

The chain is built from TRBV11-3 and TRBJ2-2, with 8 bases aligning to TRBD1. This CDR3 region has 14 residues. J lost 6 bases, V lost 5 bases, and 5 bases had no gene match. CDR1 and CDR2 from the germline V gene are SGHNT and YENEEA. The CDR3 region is CASSPGTGSGELFF. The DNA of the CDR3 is TGTGCCAGCAGCCCTGGGACAGGCTCCGGGGAGCTGTTTTTT.

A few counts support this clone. The DNA of the CDR3 is TGTGCCAGTAGTCTGGGAGGGGGCTACGAGCAGTACTTC. Translation gives CASSLGGGYEQYF. The chain is built from TRBV19 and TRBJ2-7, with a possible D match to TRBD2 (7 bases). This CDR3 is built from 13 residues. In germline, CDR1 is LNHDA, CDR2 SQIVND (reference sequence). The V gene lost 5 bases and the J gene lost 3 bases, with 11 bases spanning the gap.

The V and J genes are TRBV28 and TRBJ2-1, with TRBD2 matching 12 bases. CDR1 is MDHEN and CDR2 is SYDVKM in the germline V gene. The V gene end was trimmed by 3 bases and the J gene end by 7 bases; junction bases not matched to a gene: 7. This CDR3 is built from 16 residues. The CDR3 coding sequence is TGTGCCAGCAGTTTGGGTCTAGCGGGAGGGAGGAATGAGCAGTTCTTC. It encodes CASSLGLAGGRNEQFF.

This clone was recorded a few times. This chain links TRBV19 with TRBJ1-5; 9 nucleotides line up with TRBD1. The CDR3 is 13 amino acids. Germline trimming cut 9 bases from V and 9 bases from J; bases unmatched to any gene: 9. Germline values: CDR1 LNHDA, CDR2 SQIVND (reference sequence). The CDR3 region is CASEGQGYGPQHF. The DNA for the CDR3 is TGTGCCAGCGAGGGACAGGGTTATGGGCCCCAGCATTTT.

This CDR3 is CASSFPRTSVAEKQFF. CDR3 DNA sequence: TGTGCCAGCAGCTTCCCCCGCACTAGCGTTGCGGAGAAACAGTTCTTC. The genes are TRBV12-1 and TRBJ2-1; the DNA was not used to check the table's D call, TRBD2. TRBV12-1 is described as a pseudogene. The CDR3 contains 16 residues.

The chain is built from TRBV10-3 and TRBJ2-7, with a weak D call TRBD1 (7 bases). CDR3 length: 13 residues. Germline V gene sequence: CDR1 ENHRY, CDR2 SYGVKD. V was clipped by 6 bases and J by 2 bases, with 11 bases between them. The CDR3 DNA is TGTGCCATCAGCAGGGGGGACGCCTACGAGCAGTACTTC. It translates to CAISRGDAYEQYF.

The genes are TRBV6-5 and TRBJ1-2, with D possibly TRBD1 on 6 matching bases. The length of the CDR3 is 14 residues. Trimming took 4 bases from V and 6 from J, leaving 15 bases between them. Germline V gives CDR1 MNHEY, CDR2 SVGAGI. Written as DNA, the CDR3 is TGTGCCAGCAGTTCTACATGGGGGGGCCATGGCTACACCTTC. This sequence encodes CASSSTWGGHGYTF.